The sequence of this T cell receptor (beta chain) was determined in a study of blood T cells in healthy people across ages. The authors ran a second PCR of about 6 to 12 cycles using a sample-barcoded 5' primer and a J-beta primer mix. Each CDR3 protein is one row after TCRdb ran MiXCR on the 5' RACE reads. This sample has roughly 800,000 distinct CDR3 sequences, with roughly 40% found just once. The germline V gene has CDR1 MDHEN and CDR2 SYDVKM. V was pared by 3 bases and J by 4 bases, with 15 bases between. The CDR3 sequence is 16 residues long. Study results and caveats: The study regarded diversity estimates from one million T cells as underestimates.

In the case of this clonotype: Its antigen is currently unknown.

This chain connects TRBV28 to TRBJ1-4; perhaps TRBD1 as D (5 bases). This TCR derives from a man aged 18 to 35 in good health. The sequencing input was blood. CDR3 sequence reads: CASSFLGSGFNEKLFF. CDR3 coding DNA: TGTGCCAGCAGTTTCTTGGGTTCAGGGTTTAATGAAAAACTGTTTTTT.